The present T cell receptor (beta chain) was sequenced within a study of blood T cells in healthy people across ages. Each donor gave roughly 9.1 milliliters of peripheral blood. The study's findings and limits: A strong correlation between TCR beta diversity and naive T cell percentage was seen.

This clonotype appeared a single time. Its antigen remains unknown. Germline-derived CDR1 and CDR2 are SNHLY and FYNNEI. This CDR3 comprises 13 residues. Combining a sample-barcoded 5' primer with a J-beta primer mix, a second PCR ran for about 6 to 12 cycles. A tag from a template-switch adaptor with 12 random nucleotides marked each cDNA molecule. From the 5' RACE reads, TCRdb called clonotypes with MiXCR, one entry per CDR3 protein. This sample has roughly 800,000 distinct CDR3 sequences; approximately 25% occur once, and the top ten carry under 4.5%. The same sample was also studied in work on T cells of mothers and their children.

Sequenced: blood. The sequence came from a boy younger than 18 in good health. The chain combines TRBV2 with TRBJ2-5, with 8 bases that match TRBD2. The better agreement between TRBJ2-7 and the DNA end casts doubt on the J call. CDR3 residues: CASMGLVSYEQYF. The CDR3 region has the DNA TGTGCCAGCATGGGACTAGTTTCGTACGAGCAGTACTTC.